This T cell receptor beta chain stems from a study of T-cell memory formation after mild COVID-19 (dated by TCRdb to the early 2020s). Notes on the research overall: Most TCR sequence clusters were specific to one of the two donors. In a couple of donors, T-cell clones that expanded and contracted after mild COVID-19 were followed by sequencing TCRalpha and TCRbeta repertoires longitudinally. The cohort was made up of two young adult volunteers, one female and one male, who were previously healthy.

As for this clonotype: It has no known antigen specificity. No base-level quality is on record; no much larger clone is a single base apart.

Summary of the overall study and its limitations: SARS-CoV-2 specificity of the second-wave clones peaking on day 37 was not confirmed. Only a couple of mild cases were covered in the study, and larger cohorts including severe cases with pre-infection samples were considered necessary. Some responding clones were detected in pre-infection memory, suggesting pre-existing cross-reactive memory T cells joined the SARS-CoV-2 response. Clones contracting from day 15 to 85 had balanced CD4/CD8 phenotypes, while a second wave expanding from day 15 to 37 was biased towards CD4+. Contracting CD4+ clones were located mainly in the CM and EM memory subsets, whereas CD8+ clones were found to be enriched in EMRA.

Sequencing used an Illumina NovaSeq 6000. TCRalpha and TCRbeta cDNA libraries were built by 5'RACE with constant-segment primers, adding sample barcodes and unique molecular identifiers. RNA was extracted from every sample with Trizol reagent. The libraries were amplified in two PCR steps, and the second step added a second sample barcode and Illumina TruSeq adapters. The libraries were sequenced on an Illumina NovaSeq using 2 x 150 bp paired-end reads. Turning to the authors' computational methods: With migec v1.2.7, reads were demultiplexed and then collapsed into UMI-guided consensus sequences. Using mixcr v2.1.11, the UMI consensuses were aligned to TRA and TRB V and J templates and assembled into clonotypes. A clonotype was counted as expanded or contracted only when both edgeR and NoisET called the clonotype significant, with the noise models trained on biological replicates. For edgeR calls, the cutoffs were a false discovery rate-adjusted p below 0.01 and a log2 fold-change threshold of 1. As an exploratory analysis of dynamics, max-normalized trajectories of the 1000 most abundant clonotypes were examined with PCA combined with hierarchical clustering. Each responding clone was given a CD4 or CD8 phenotype based on the CD4+ and CD8+ repertoires, which had been sequenced separately. In-frame beta chains were kept once TCRdb had trimmed the public reads at Q25 with fastp and called clones with MiXCR. Every entry covers one CDR3 protein and lists the most common genes and DNA from its rows. In this record, the V and J calls reflect TCRdb's handling and not the investigators' own analysis. This sample is represented by a few hundred thousand distinct CDR3 sequences; around 28% of them were singletons. Roughly 12% of the sample rests with the top ten.

CDR3 length: 15 amino acids, cysteine to phenylalanine. The entry retains the CDR3 DNA only, 45 bases that are in frame from base 1. V is cut by 1 base and J by 8 bases, and the space between the germline ends is 17 bases. PBMCs were isolated by Ficoll-Paque density gradient centrifugation. The source material was PBMCs or a T cell subset sorted from them (not recorded which). The clonotype comes from an adult woman who had mild COVID-19 (a few samples of this study predate the infection). The sample titles of this study are shuffled in the database, so cell type and time point are left out; the donor was told from shared clones. Recombination linked TRBV12-3 or TRBV12-4 to TRBJ1-2, and possibly TRBD1, on 5 matching bases. The CDR3 region: CASSLGPTGTGGYTF. The nucleotides read TGTGCCAGCAGTTTAGGACCGACCGGGACGGGGGGCTACACCTTC.